This T cell receptor (beta chain) was obtained from a study of blood T cell repertoires in COVID-19. Across the study: In each case, the material was cDNA or gDNA derived from T cells, B-cell-depleted T cells, or PBMCs.

Libraries were prepared by immunoSEQ multiplex PCR; TCRdb keeps only in-frame clonotypes and omits some of them. The data contain around 300,000 clones, roughly 88% of them singletons. Trimming removed 3 bases from V and 8 bases from J, with 10 bases in between. CDR1 and CDR2 (germline): MNHNS, SASEGT. The length of the CDR3 is 12 residues. The sequenced material came from peripheral blood. The TCR was taken from a woman in her twenties or thirties with active or convalescent COVID-19. The rearrangement links TRBV6-1 to TRBJ1-2; no clear D. CDR3 sequence reads: CASSDRRHGYTF. The CDR3 nucleotides read TGTGCCAGCAGTGACAGACGACACGGCTACACCTTC.